These T cell receptor beta chains were read from a single sample in a study of OX40 agonist ivuxolimab in advanced cancers. TCRdb's table, derived via immunoSEQ multiplex PCR, lists solely in-frame clones and lacks some. The sample contains roughly 120,000 clones, about 90% of which appear only once. The material sequenced was CD4+ or CD8+ T cells sorted from blood, taken in a trial of the OX40 agonist ivuxolimab. All receptors derive from an adult with an advanced solid tumor such as melanoma, head and neck, liver or kidney cancer. Both conserved end residues are part of each CDR3. Only some rows state a clone size, as once, few, many or a class for expanded clones.

V gene: TRBV6-1; clone size: once; J gene: TRBJ1-1; CDR3 protein: CASSESSVAVTEAFF
V gene: TRBV5-4; clone size: NA; J gene: TRBJ2-1; CDR3 protein: CASSFAGAAGNEQFF
V gene: TRBV9; clone size: NA; J gene: NA; CDR3 protein: CASSVGDRGVYEQYF
V gene: TRBV28; clone size: NA; J gene: TRBJ2-3; CDR3 protein: CASSLTGTSLSSTDTQYF
V gene: TRBV6-5; clone size: NA; J gene: TRBJ2-3; CDR3 protein: CASSPNTDTQYF
V gene: TRBV9; clone size: once; J gene: TRBJ1-1; CDR3 protein: CASSVDTTWNTEAFF
V gene: TRBV7-2; clone size: NA; J gene: TRBJ2-5; CDR3 protein: CASSRDRGTETQYF
V gene: TRBV2; clone size: NA; J gene: TRBJ1-5; CDR3 protein: CARGTGKGNQPQHF
V gene: TRBV19; clone size: NA; J gene: TRBJ1-5; CDR3 protein: CASSMSVGGASNQPQHF
V gene: TRBV19; clone size: NA; J gene: TRBJ2-3; CDR3 protein: CASAGTSGRDTQYF
V gene: TRBV11-2; clone size: NA; J gene: TRBJ1-5; CDR3 protein: CASSLGPADQPQHF
V gene: TRBV29-1; clone size: NA; J gene: TRBJ2-7; CDR3 protein: CSVEGETGSYEQYF
V gene: TRBV15; clone size: NA; J gene: TRBJ1-5; CDR3 protein: CATSQSSNQPQHF
V gene: TRBV9; clone size: NA; J gene: TRBJ2-1; CDR3 protein: CASSGQAGLYNEQFF
V gene: TRBV5-5; clone size: once; J gene: TRBJ1-2; CDR3 protein: CASSLSGDYGYTF
V gene: TRBV4-2; clone size: NA; J gene: TRBJ2-1; CDR3 protein: CASSGSSDEQFF
V gene: TRBV28; clone size: NA; J gene: TRBJ2-3; CDR3 protein: CASGAADTQYF
V gene: TRBV27; clone size: once; J gene: TRBJ1-2; CDR3 protein: CASSSGRTGGVYGYTF
V gene: TRBV2; clone size: NA; J gene: TRBJ1-2; CDR3 protein: CASSWGGRGYGYTF
V gene: TRBV10-3; clone size: NA; J gene: TRBJ2-1; CDR3 protein: CAISAPSWGQYNEQFF
V gene: TRBV7-2; clone size: once; J gene: TRBJ1-4; CDR3 protein: CASSLYRGREKLFF
V gene: TRBV2; clone size: once; J gene: TRBJ2-2; CDR3 protein: CASSEEASANTGELFF
V gene: TRBV2; clone size: few; J gene: TRBJ1-5; CDR3 protein: CASSEALWGGQPQHF
V gene: TRBV2; clone size: NA; J gene: TRBJ2-5; CDR3 protein: CASRGAETQYF
V gene: TRBV18; clone size: once; J gene: TRBJ2-5; CDR3 protein: CASSPNSGQGSETQYF
V gene: TRBV7-7; clone size: NA; J gene: TRBJ1-4; CDR3 protein: CASSAGRGLNEKLFF
V gene: TRBV5-4; clone size: NA; J gene: TRBJ1-4; CDR3 protein: CASSTSRANEKLFF
V gene: TRBV9; clone size: NA; J gene: TRBJ1-4; CDR3 protein: CASSPSDRSTNEKLFF
V gene: TRBV11-3; clone size: NA; J gene: TRBJ2-7; CDR3 protein: CASKTPPYEQYF
V gene: TRBV18; clone size: NA; J gene: TRBJ2-6; CDR3 protein: CASSQTGPSSGANVLTF
V gene: TRBV5-4; clone size: NA; J gene: TRBJ1-2; CDR3 protein: CASSPRAAYGYTF
V gene: TRBV7-6; clone size: once; J gene: TRBJ1-1; CDR3 protein: CASRKQGDTEAFF
V gene: TRBV6-4; clone size: NA; J gene: TRBJ1-1; CDR3 protein: CASSVDRAGTEAFF
V gene: TRBV7-3; clone size: once; J gene: TRBJ2-3; CDR3 protein: CASSLGQGRTDTQYF
V gene: TRBV18; clone size: NA; J gene: TRBJ1-2; CDR3 protein: CASSPPNSPNYGYTF
V gene: TRBV29-1; clone size: NA; J gene: TRBJ1-5; CDR3 protein: CSVAAGDSNQPQHF
V gene: TRBV5-1; clone size: NA; J gene: TRBJ1-1; CDR3 protein: CASGNDGYTEAFF
V gene: TRBV5-1; clone size: once; J gene: TRBJ2-5; CDR3 protein: CASSPGSEGETQYF
V gene: TRBV19; clone size: once; J gene: TRBJ1-5; CDR3 protein: CASSIVVGAGNQPQHF
V gene: TRBV28; clone size: NA; J gene: TRBJ1-2; CDR3 protein: CASSRDRTYGYTF
V gene: TRBV2; clone size: NA; J gene: TRBJ1-1; CDR3 protein: CASRTGNAGTEAFF